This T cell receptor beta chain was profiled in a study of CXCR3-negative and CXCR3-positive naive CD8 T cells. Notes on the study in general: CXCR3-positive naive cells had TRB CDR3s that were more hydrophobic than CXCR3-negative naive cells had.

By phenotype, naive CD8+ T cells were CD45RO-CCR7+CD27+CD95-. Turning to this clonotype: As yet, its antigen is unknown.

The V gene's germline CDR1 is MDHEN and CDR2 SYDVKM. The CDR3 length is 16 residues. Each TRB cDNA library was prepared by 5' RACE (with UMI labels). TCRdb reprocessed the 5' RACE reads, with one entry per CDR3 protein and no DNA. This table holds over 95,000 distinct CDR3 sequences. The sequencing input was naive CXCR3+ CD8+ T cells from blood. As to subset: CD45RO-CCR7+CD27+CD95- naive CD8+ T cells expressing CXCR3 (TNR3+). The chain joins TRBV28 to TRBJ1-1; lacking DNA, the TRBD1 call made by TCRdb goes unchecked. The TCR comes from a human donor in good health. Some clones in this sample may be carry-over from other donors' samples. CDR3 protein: CASSSPFSTPYTEAFF. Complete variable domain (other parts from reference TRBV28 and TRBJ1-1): DVKVTQSSRYLVKRTGEKVFLECVQDMDHENMFWYRQDPGLGLRLIYFSYDVKMKEKGDIPEGYSVSREKKERFSLILESASTNQTSMYLCASSSPFSTPYTEAFFGQGTRLTVV.